Listed here are 18 T cell receptor beta chains from one sample, sequenced in a study of relationships among human T cell subsets. TCR alpha and beta CDR3s were amplified from mRNA by semiquantitative ARM-PCR. Exponential amplification used communal superprimers after tagged nested gene-specific primers in ARM-PCR. TCRdb ran MiXCR on the multiplex PCR reads and lists one entry per CDR3 protein. The sample contains approximately 15,000 distinct CDR3 sequences, around three fifths of which appear only once. The sequencing input was total T cells sorted from blood. The origin of the receptors is a middle-aged man in good health.

The chain uses TRBV11-1 and TRBJ2-7, with D unclear. The germline CDR1 and CDR2 sequences are SGHAT and FQDESV (reference sequence). The CDR3 is 13 amino acids. Trimming removed 4 bases at V and 0 bases at J, with 7 bases between. This CDR3 reads CASSYGSSYEQYF. CDR3 sequence (DNA): TGTGCCAGCAGCTACGGATCCTCCTACGAGCAGTACTTC.

The CDR3: CATSEGGYTEAFF. The CDR3, as DNA: TGTGCCACCAGTGAGGGTGGGTACACTGAAGCTTTCTTT. The V gene is TRBV24-1, the J gene TRBJ1-1; D not resolved. In germline, CDR1 is KGHDR, CDR2 SFDVKD. The ends were cut back, 4 bases at V and 3 bases at J, with 8 bases in the middle. The CDR3 has 13 residues.

This clonotype appeared a single time. The chain recombines TRBV12-3 or TRBV12-4 with TRBJ2-7, with 10 positions matching TRBD2. Germline trimming cut 6 bases from V and 7 bases from J; bases unmatched to any gene: 15. The CDR3 is 16 amino acids. The CDR3: CASSSIWTSGGGEQYF. As DNA, the CDR3 is TGTGCCAGCAGCTCTATCTGGACTAGCGGCGGAGGGGAGCAGTACTTC.

The chain has TRBV14 and TRBJ2-2; 13 bases fit TRBD2. The germline V gene has CDR1 SGHDN and CDR2 FVKESK. The V gene end was trimmed by 6 bases and the J gene end by 5 bases; junction bases not matched to a gene: 9. This CDR3 is 17 amino acids long. The CDR3 nucleotides read TGTGCCAGCAGTTCACCTGGACTAGCGGGAGTTACCGGGGAGCTGTTTTTT. Amino acid sequence: CASSSPGLAGVTGELFF.

The chain employs TRBV10-3 and TRBJ2-3; TRBD1 matches at 7 bases. Losses at the gene ends were 3 bases for V and 2 bases for J; bases not matched to a gene: 5. This CDR3 comprises 15 residues. In germline, CDR1 is ENHRY, CDR2 SYGVKD. CDR3 in amino acids: CAISDPGQPTDTQYF. DNA for the CDR3: TGTGCCATCAGTGACCCGGGACAGCCCACAGATACGCAGTATTTT.

The chain links TRBV10-3 to TRBJ2-1; maybe TRBD1 (6 bases). The germline V gene has CDR1 ENHRY and CDR2 SYGVKD. Trimming shortened V by 6 bases and J by 1 base, and 7 bases separated the two germline ends. The length of the CDR3 is 13 residues. DNA for the CDR3: TGTGCCATCAGGGACAGTTCCTACAATGAGCAGTTCTTC. Translating it yields CAIRDSSYNEQFF.

This clonotype is a singleton in its sample. Germline and junction disagree at one end, which may indicate a read error. J is TRBJ2-3 and V is TRBV5-4; 11 nucleotides match TRBD2. The CDR3 is made up of 17 amino acids. Germline-derived CDR1 and CDR2 are SGHNT and YYREEE (reference sequence). CDR3 DNA sequence: TGCGCCAGCAGCTCCATACTAGCGGGGGCCCTCACAGATACGCAGTATTTT. Translation: CASSSILAGALTDTQYF.

The chain has TRBV7-2 and TRBJ2-3; no clear D. This CDR3 spans 13 amino acids. Trimming removed 5 bases at V and 3 bases at J, with 9 bases between. Germline V gene lookup returns CDR1 SGHTA and CDR2 FQGNSA. The DNA of the CDR3 is TGTGCCAGCAGCCCTTCCCCGACAGATACGCAGTATTTT. Translating gives CASSPSPTDTQYF.

The chain couples TRBV10-3 to TRBJ1-1; no clear D gene. The CDR3 sequence is 14 residues long. V gave up 10 bases and J gave up 5 bases, with 20 bases separating them. CDR1 is ENHRY and CDR2 is SYGVKD in the germline V gene. DNA for the CDR3: TGTGCCACCCTTTCGGCTGGGTTGGGAACTGAAGCTTTCTTT. Its protein product is CATLSAGLGTEAFF.

This clonotype showed up just a few times. The chain carries TRBV20-1 and TRBJ1-4; no firm D call. Germline-derived CDR1 and CDR2 are DFQATT and SNEGSKA (reference sequence). Trimming removed 6 bases from V and 6 bases from J, with 17 bases in between. The CDR3 sequence is 14 residues long. The CDR3 DNA is TGCAGTGCCTCCCGATCGGGGAGGGATGAAAAACTGTTTTTT. Its protein is CSASRSGRDEKLFF.

The genes are TRBV14 and TRBJ2-7; D is ambiguous. In germline, CDR1 is SGHDN, CDR2 FVKESK. The CDR3 runs 11 residues. The V end lost 4 bases, the J end lost 5 bases, and 6 bases lay between the germline ends. The CDR3 region is CASSLGHEQYF. CDR3 DNA: TGTGCCAGCAGCCTAGGGCACGAGCAGTACTTC.

The rearrangement uses TRBV28 and TRBJ2-1; unclear D gene. Looked up from germline, CDR1 is MDHEN and CDR2 is SYDVKM. V shed 8 bases and J shed 4 bases, with 6 bases lying between them. There are 11 residues in the CDR3. The CDR3 sequence is CASSYYNEQFF. CDR3 nucleotides: TGTGCCAGCTCCTATTACAATGAGCAGTTCTTC.

This clonotype is a singleton in its sample. The chain has TRBV11-3 and TRBJ2-3; 9 bases agree with TRBD2. The CDR3 spans 16 residues. Looked up from germline, CDR1 is SGHNT and CDR2 is YENEEA. V shed 5 bases, J shed 0 bases, and the junction held 6 bases outside the gene matches. This CDR3 is CASSPGLAGSTDTQYF. CDR3 coding DNA: TGTGCCAGCAGCCCCGGCCTAGCGGGGAGCACAGATACGCAGTATTTT. The full variable domain, its missing parts supplied by reference TRBV11-3 and TRBJ2-3, is EAGVVQSPRYKIIEKKQPVAFWCNPISGHNTLYWYLQNLGQGPELLIRYENEEAVDDSQLPKDRFSAERLKGVDSTLKIQPAELGDSAVYLCASSPGLAGSTDTQYFGPGTRLTVL.

The J gene is TRBJ1-1, the V gene TRBV5-1, with 10 bases lining up with TRBD1. V trimming: 3 bases; J trimming: 4 bases; junction bases outside the gene matches: 6. The CDR3 spans 15 residues. In germline, CDR1 is SGHRS, CDR2 YFSETQ. The CDR3 region is CASSSGDRGSTEAFF. The CDR3 DNA sequence: TGCGCCAGCAGCTCAGGGGACAGGGGAAGCACTGAAGCTTTCTTT. Based on the CDR3 plus reference TRBV5-1 and TRBJ1-1, the full variable domain is KAGVTQTPRYLIKTRGQQVTLSCSPISGHRSVSWYQQTPGQGLQFLFEYFSETQRNKGNFPGRFSGRQFSNSRSEMNVSTLELGDSALYLCASSSGDRGSTEAFFGQGTRLTVV.

This chain joins TRBV6-4 and TRBJ2-2, with TRBD1 matching over 7 bases. J lost 5 bases, V lost 3 bases, and 0 bases had no gene match. The CDR3 has 13 residues. Germline V lookup: CDR1 MRHNA, CDR2 SNTAGT. CDR3 nucleotides: TGTGCCAGCAGTGAGACAGGGACCGGGGAGCTGTTTTTT. It codes for CASSETGTGELFF.

The rearrangement joins TRBV10-3 to TRBJ1-1; TRBD1 matches at 8 bases. J was trimmed by 1 base and V by 0 bases; bases with no gene match: 1. This CDR3 contains 15 residues. The germline V gene has CDR1 ENHRY and CDR2 SYGVKD. DNA for the CDR3: TGTGCCATCAGTGAGTCAGGGACAGGGAACACTGAAGCTTTCTTT. Translation gives CAISESGTGNTEAFF.

The rearrangement uses TRBV11-2 and TRBJ2-5; D remains unclear. CDR3 size: 15 residues. The ends were cut back, 1 base at V and 5 bases at J, with 14 bases in the middle. Germline values: CDR1 SGHAT, CDR2 FQNNGV. This CDR3 is CASSLAAVTGETQYF. In DNA form, the CDR3 reads TGTGCCAGCAGCTTAGCGGCTGTCACCGGGGAGACCCAGTACTTC.

The chain uses TRBV28 and TRBJ2-7; D possibly corresponds to TRBD2 (5 bases). The V end lost 5 bases, the J end lost 6 bases, and 14 bases lay between the germline ends. This CDR3 contains 13 residues. Germline V CDR1 and CDR2: MDHEN, SYDVKM. The CDR3 sequence: CASSAGLVPEQYF. The CDR3 region has the DNA TGTGCCAGCAGTGCCGGACTGGTTCCCGAGCAGTACTTC.